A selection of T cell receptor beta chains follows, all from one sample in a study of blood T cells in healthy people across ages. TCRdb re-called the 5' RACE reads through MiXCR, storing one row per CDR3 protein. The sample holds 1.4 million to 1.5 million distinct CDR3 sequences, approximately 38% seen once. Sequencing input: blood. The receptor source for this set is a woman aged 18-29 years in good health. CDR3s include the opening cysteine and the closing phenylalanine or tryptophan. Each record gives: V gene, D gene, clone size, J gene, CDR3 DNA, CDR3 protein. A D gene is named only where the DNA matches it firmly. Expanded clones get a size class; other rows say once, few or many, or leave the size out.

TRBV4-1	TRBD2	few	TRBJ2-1	TGCGCCAGCAGCCAAGGACTAGCGGGACGTACGGCTGAGCAGTTCTTC	CASSQGLAGRTAEQFF
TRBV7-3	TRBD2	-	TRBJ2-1	TGTGCCAGCAGCCCAGGGGGTAGCGGGGGATCAGTTCAGTTCTTC	CASSPGGSGGSVQFF
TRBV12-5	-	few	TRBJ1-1	TGTGCTAGTGGTTTGGTAGTGGGGGAGATGAACACTGAAGCTTTCTTT	CASGLVVGEMNTEAFF
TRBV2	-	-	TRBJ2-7	TGTGCCAGCACGGAAAGAACCTACGAGCAGTACTTC	CASTERTYEQYF
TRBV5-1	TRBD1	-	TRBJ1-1	TGCGCCAGCAGTCGACGACAGGGGGCATCTGAAGCTTTCTTT	CASSRRQGASEAFF
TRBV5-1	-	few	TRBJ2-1	TGCGCCAGCAGCTTGGATGAACCGTACAATGAGCAGTTCTTC	CASSLDEPYNEQFF
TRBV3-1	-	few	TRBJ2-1	TGTGCCAGCAGCCAAGTAAGCGTCTACAATGAGCAGTTCTTC	CASSQVSVYNEQFF
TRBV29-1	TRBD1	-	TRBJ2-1	TGCAGCGTTGAAGGGAGCAGGGGGCCCTACAATGAGCAGTTCTTC	CSVEGSRGPYNEQFF
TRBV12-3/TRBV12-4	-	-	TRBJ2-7	TGTGCCAGCAGTTTAGACGGGAGTCCCTACAATGAGCAGTACTTC	CASSLDGSPYNEQYF
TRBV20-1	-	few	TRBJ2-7	TGCAGTGCTAGCCCCCGACTAACGAGCTCCTACGAGCAGTACTTC	CSASPRLTSSYEQYF
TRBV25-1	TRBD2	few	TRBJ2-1	TGTGCCAGCAGCGTAGCGGGCCCCTACAATGAGCAGTTCTTC	CASSVAGPYNEQFF
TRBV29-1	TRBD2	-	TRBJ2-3	TGCAGCTCGGTGGGGCGGGGGGAGGATACGCAGTATTTT	CSSVGRGEDTQYF
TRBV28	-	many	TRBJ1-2	TGTGCCAGCAGTGTGTTAGACGGAGGATATGGCTACACCTTC	CASSVLDGGYGYTF
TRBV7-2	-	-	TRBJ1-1	TGTGCCAGCAGCCGAGCGAGGCTACCTGCTGAAGCTTTCTTT	CASSRARLPAEAFF
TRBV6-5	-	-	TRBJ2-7	TGTGCCAGCAGTTACTCGAGTTCTAGCGCGAACCACTACGAGCAGTACTTC	CASSYSSSSANHYEQYF
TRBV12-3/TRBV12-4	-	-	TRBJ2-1	TGTGCCAGCACCCGGCCCCTAGTCGGGGTTGGGGAGCAGTTCTTC	CASTRPLVGVGEQFF
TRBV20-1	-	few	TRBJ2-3	TGCAGTGCCCCCCAAGGGACAGATACGCAGTATTTT	CSAPQGTDTQYF
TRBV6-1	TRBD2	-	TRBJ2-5	TGTGCCAGCAGTGAATACACTAGCGGGAGTCACCCCGCTGAGCAGTACTTC	CASSEYTSGSHPAEQYF
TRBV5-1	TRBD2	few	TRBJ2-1	TGCGCCAGCAGCCCGGGAGGGGGTCACTCCTACAATGAGCAGTTCTTC	CASSPGGGHSYNEQFF
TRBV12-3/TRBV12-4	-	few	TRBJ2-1	TGTGCCAGCAGCCGAGGAACTAGGGTAAATGAGCAGTTCTTC	CASSRGTRVNEQFF
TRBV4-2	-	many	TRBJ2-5	TGTGCCAGCAGCCAATCAGAGGCGAAGACCCAGTACTTC	CASSQSEAKTQYF
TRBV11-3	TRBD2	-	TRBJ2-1	TGTGCCAGCAGCTTAGGTGGTAGCGGGAGGGAGGACAATGAGCAGTTCTTC	CASSLGGSGREDNEQFF
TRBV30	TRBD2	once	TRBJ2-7	TGTGCCTGGAGTCCAGGACTAGCGAACAATGAGCAGTACTTC	CAWSPGLANNEQYF
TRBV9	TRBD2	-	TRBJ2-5	TGTGCCAGCAGCTCACGCGGGACTAGCGCCAACAATGAGCAGTACTTC	CASSSRGTSANNEQYF
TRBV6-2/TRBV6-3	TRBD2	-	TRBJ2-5	TGTGCCAGCAGTTACGACCCTGAGCGGGAGGTCGAGACCCAGTACTTC	CASSYDPEREVETQYF
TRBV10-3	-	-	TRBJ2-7	TGTGCCATCCAGTTTAAACAGATCTCCTTGTTCGACAAAAACTTTCAGTACTTC	CAIQFKQISLFDKNFQYF
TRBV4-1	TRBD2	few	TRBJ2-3	TGCGCCAGCAGCCAAGCGTCGCCTAGCGGGGGGACAGATACGCAGTATTTT	CASSQASPSGGTDTQYF
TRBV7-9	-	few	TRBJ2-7	TGTGCCAGCAGTTCCACAGTGGGGAGCGAGCAGTACTTC	CASSSTVGSEQYF
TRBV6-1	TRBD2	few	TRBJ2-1	TGTGCCACTACGACTAGCGGGGGGTCAAAGGAACAGTTCTTC	CATTTSGGSKEQFF
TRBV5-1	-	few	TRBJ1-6	TGCGCCAGCAGCCCAACCGCCGGGACCGAGAATTCACCCCTCCACTTT	CASSPTAGTENSPLHF
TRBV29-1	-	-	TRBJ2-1	TGCAGCGTTCCTAGGGTCGGCTACAATGAGCAGTTCTTC	CSVPRVGYNEQFF
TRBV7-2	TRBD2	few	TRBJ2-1	TGTGCCAGCAGCTTTGGGGATAGCGGGAGCTCCTACAATGAGCAGTTCTTC	CASSFGDSGSSYNEQFF
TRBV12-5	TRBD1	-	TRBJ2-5	TGTGCTAGTGGTTCCACAGGGACAGTTAAAGAGACCCAGTACTTC	CASGSTGTVKETQYF
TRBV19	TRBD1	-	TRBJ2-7	TGTGCCAGTAGTACGAGACAGGGGTCCTACTACGAGCAGTACTTC	CASSTRQGSYYEQYF
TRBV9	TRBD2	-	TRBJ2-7	TGTGCCAGCAGCGTAGGCGGTGGACTAGCGTACTACGAGCAGTACTTC	CASSVGGGLAYYEQYF
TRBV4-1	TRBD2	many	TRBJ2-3	TGCGCCAGCACCGGGACTAGCGGCACAGATACGCAGTATTTT	CASTGTSGTDTQYF
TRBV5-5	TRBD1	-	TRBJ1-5	TGTGCCAGCAGCTTACGGACAGGGGGGGGTAATCAGCCCCAGCATTTT	CASSLRTGGGNQPQHF
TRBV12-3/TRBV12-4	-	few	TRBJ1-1	TGTGCCAGCAACCGACCGGGGAACACTGAAGCTTTCTTT	CASNRPGNTEAFF
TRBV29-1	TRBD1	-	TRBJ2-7	TGCAGCGTTGGACAGGGTCTTCACGAGCAGTACTTC	CSVGQGLHEQYF
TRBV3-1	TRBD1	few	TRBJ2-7	TGTGCCAGCAGCCAAGCTGATGGGGGACAGGGATACGAGCAGTACTTC	CASSQADGGQGYEQYF
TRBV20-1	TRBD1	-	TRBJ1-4	TGCAGTGCTAGAGGTCCGGGACAGGGCTCAACTAATGAAAAACTGTTTTTT	CSARGPGQGSTNEKLFF
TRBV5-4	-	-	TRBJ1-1	TGTGCCACCAAACCGCGTGGGGGGACGAGCACTGAAGCTTTCTTT	CATKPRGGTSTEAFF
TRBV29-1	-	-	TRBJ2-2	TGCAGCGTTGAGGGGGGTAGGGGGGAGCTGTTTTTT	CSVEGGRGELFF
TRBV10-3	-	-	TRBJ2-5	TGTGCCGCATCATGGGGGGAGGAGCAGTACTTC	CAASWGEEQYF
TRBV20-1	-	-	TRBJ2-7	TGCAGTGCTACCTGGGGCACCTACGAGCAGTACTTC	CSATWGTYEQYF
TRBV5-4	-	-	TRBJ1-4	TGTGCCAGCAGCTTAAAAGATAATGAAAAACTGTTTTTT	CASSLKDNEKLFF
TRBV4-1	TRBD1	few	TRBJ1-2	TGCGCCAGCAGCCATCCATCAGGGGGGGTCAGGGGGGCTACTAACTATGGCTACACCTTC	CASSHPSGGVRGATNYGYTF
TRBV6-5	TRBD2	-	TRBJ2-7	TGTGCCAGCAGACGCATAGGGACTAGCGGACTCTACGAGCAGTACTTC	CASRRIGTSGLYEQYF
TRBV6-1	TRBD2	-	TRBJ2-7	TGTGCCAGCAGTCACCCCGGACTAGCGGGCTCCTACGAGCAGTACTTC	CASSHPGLAGSYEQYF
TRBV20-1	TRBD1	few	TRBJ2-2	TGCAGTGCTAGTCGGGACAGTAACACCGGGGAGCTGTTTTTT	CSASRDSNTGELFF
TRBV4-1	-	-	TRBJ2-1	TGCGCCAGCAGCCAAGGTCCCGGGAGACTCTCCTACAATGAGCAGTTCTTC	CASSQGPGRLSYNEQFF
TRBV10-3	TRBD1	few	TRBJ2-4	TGTGCCATCAGTGATCCGGACAGGCCAAACATTCAGTACTTC	CAISDPDRPNIQYF
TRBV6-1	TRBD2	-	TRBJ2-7	TGTGTCAGCAGTGAAGCCCGGGGGGGCAGCTACGAGCAGTACTTC	CVSSEARGGSYEQYF